What follows is one T cell receptor (beta chain) and its context. Each CDR3 protein gets one entry after TCRdb re-called the RT-PCR reads with MiXCR. The repertoire holds some 570,000 distinct CDR3 sequences, with approximately 11% as singletons. These data are taken from a study of response to subunit inactivated influenza vaccine. Trimming removed 4 bases at V and 2 bases at J, with 12 bases between. This CDR3 is 14 amino acids long. Germline CDR1 reads LGHNA; CDR2 reads YSLEER. These records were also assigned to another study, of T cells expressing NK-cell markers. That paper adds: Synthesis of TCR beta cDNA relied on 5'RACE template switching carrying UMIs.

This sequence was found in a man in his fifties who received an inactivated influenza vaccine. Here the sequenced sample was PBMCs from blood, taken on the day of vaccination. The chain joins TRBV4-3 to TRBJ2-7, with D maybe TRBD1 (6 bases). CDR3 residues: CASSPWGRPYEQYF. CDR3 in DNA: TGCGCCAGCAGCCCCTGGGGGCGACCCTACGAGCAGTACTTC.